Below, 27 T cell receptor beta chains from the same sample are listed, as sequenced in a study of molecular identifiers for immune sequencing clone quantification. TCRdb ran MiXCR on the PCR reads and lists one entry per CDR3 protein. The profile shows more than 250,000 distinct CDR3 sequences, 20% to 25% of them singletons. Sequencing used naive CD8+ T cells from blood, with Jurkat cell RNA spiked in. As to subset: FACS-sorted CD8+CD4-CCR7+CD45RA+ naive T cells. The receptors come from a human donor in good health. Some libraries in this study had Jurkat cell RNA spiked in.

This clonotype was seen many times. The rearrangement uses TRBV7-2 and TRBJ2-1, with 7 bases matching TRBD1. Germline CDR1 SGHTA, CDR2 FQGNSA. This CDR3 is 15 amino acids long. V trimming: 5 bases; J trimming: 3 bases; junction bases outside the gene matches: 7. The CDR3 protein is CASSVGGSIYNEQFF. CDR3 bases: TGTGCCAGCAGCGTAGGGGGCAGTATCTACAATGAGCAGTTCTTC. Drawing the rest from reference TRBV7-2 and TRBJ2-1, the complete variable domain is GAGVSQSPSNKVTEKGKDVELRCDPISGHTALYWYRQSLGQGLEFLIYFQGNSAPDKSGLPSDRFSAERTGGSVSTLTIQRTQQEDSAVYLCASSVGGSIYNEQFFGPGTRLTVL.

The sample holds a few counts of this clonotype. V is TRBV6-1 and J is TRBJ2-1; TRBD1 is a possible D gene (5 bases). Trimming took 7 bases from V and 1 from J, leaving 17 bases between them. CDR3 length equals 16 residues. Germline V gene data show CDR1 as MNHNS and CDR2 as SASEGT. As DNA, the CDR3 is TGTGCCAGCATCGAGTCCGACAGCAGGTCCTACAATGAGCAGTTCTTC. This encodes CASIESDSRSYNEQFF.

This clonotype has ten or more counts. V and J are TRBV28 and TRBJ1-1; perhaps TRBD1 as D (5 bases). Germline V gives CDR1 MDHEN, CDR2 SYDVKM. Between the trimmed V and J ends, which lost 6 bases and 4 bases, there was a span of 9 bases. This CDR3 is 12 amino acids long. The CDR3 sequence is CASRMRGTEAFF. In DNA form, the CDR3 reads TGTGCCAGCAGGATGAGGGGCACTGAAGCTTTCTTT. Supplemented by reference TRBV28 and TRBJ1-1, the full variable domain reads DVKVTQSSRYLVKRTGEKVFLECVQDMDHENMFWYRQDPGLGLRLIYFSYDVKMKEKGDIPEGYSVSREKKERFSLILESASTNQTSMYLCASRMRGTEAFFGQGTRLTVV.

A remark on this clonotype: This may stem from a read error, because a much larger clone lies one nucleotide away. The CDR3 bases are TGCGCCAGCAGCCAAGATATCGGGTTAAGAGATACGCAGTATTTT. Protein product: CASSQDIGLRDTQYF. The chain has TRBV4-3 and TRBJ2-3; D uncertain. The CDR3 is 15 amino acids. The V and J ends lost 0 bases and 5 bases respectively, with 12 bases between them. CDR1 is LGHNA, CDR2 YSLEER, per germline.

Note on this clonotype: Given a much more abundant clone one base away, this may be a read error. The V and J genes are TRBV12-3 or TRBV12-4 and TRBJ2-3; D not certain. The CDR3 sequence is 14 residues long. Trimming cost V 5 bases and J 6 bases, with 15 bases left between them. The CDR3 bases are TGTGCCAGCAGTCCTTGGCGGAAGGGCGATACGCAGTATTTT. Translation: CASSPWRKGDTQYF.

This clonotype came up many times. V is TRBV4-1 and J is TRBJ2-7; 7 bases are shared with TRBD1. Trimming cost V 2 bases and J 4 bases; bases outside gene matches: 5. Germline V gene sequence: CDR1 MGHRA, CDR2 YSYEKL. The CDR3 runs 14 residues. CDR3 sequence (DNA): TGCGCCAGCAGCCAAAACCGACAGGGTTACGAGCAGTACTTC. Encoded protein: CASSQNRQGYEQYF.

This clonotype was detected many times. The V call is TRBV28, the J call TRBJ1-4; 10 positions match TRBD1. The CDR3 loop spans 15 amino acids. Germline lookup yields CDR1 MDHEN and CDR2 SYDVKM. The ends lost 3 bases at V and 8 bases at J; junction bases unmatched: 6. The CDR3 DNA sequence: TGTGCCAGCAGTTTTCGACAGGGGGCCATCGAAAAACTGTTTTTT. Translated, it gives CASSFRQGAIEKLFF. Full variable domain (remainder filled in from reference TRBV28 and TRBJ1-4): DVKVTQSSRYLVKRTGEKVFLECVQDMDHENMFWYRQDPGLGLRLIYFSYDVKMKEKGDIPEGYSVSREKKERFSLILESASTNQTSMYLCASSFRQGAIEKLFFGSGTQLSVL.

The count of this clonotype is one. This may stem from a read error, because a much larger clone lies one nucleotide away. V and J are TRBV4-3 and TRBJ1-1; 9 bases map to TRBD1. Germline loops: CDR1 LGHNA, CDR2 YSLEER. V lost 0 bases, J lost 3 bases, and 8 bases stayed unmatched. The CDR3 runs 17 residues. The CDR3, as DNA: TGCGCCAGCAGCCAAGACGTGAACAGGGGGCGCTACACTGAAGCTTTCTTT. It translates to CASSQDVNRGRYTEAFF.

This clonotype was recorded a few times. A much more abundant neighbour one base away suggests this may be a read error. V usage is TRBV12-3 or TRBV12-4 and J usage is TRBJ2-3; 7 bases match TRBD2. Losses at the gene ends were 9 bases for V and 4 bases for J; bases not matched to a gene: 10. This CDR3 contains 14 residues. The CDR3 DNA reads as TGTGCCAGTAGCCCGGGAGGCGGAGCAGATACGCAGTATTTT. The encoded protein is CASSPGGGADTQYF.

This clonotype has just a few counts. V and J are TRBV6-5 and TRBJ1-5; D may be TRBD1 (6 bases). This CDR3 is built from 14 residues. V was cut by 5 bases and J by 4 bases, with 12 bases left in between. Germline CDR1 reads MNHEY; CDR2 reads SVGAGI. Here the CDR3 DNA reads TGTGCCAGCAGTCTCAACGACAGGAATCAGCCCCAGCATTTT. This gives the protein CASSLNDRNQPQHF.

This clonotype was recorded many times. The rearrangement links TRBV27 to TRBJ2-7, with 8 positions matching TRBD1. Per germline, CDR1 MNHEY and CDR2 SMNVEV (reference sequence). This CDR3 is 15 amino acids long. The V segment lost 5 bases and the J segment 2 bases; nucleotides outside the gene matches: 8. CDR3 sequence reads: CASSPYQGATYEQYF. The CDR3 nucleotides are TGTGCCAGCAGTCCCTACCAGGGGGCCACCTACGAGCAGTACTTC.

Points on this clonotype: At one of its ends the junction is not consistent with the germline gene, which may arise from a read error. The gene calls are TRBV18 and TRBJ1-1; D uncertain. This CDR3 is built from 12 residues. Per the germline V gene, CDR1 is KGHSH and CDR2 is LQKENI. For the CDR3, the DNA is TGTGCCAACTCACCAGTTAACACTGAAGCTTTCTTT. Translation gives CANSPVNTEAFF.

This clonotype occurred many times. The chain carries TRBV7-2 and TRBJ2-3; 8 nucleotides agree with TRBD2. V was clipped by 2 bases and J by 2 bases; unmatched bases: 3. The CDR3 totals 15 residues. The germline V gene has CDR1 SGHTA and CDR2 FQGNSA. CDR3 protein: CASSLIAGFTDTQYF. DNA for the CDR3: TGTGCCAGCAGCTTAATAGCGGGATTCACAGATACGCAGTATTTT.

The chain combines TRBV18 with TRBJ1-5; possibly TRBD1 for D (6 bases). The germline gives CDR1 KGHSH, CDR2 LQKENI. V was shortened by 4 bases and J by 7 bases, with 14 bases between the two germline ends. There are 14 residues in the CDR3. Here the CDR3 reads CASSHGTSDQPQHF. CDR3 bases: TGTGCCAGCTCACACGGGACATCGGACCAGCCCCAGCATTTT.

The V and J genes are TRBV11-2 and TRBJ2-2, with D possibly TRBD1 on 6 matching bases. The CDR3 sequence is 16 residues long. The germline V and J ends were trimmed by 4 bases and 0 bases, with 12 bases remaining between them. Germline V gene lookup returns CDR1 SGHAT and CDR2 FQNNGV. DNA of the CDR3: TGTGCCAGCAGCTCATACGGGACAACGAACACCGGGGAGCTGTTTTTT. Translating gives CASSSYGTTNTGELFF.

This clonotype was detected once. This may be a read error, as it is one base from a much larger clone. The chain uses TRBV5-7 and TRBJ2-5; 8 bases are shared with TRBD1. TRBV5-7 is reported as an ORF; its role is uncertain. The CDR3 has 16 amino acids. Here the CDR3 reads CANSLLQGDIGETQYF. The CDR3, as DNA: TGTGCCAACAGCTTGCTACAGGGGGATATTGGCGAGACCCAGTACTTC.

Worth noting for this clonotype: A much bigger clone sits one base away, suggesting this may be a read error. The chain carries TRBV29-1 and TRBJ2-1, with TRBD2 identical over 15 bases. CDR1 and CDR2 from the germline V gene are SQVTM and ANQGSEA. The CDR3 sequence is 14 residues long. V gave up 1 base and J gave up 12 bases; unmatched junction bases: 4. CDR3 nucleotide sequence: TGCAGCGTTGAAGGGGGACTAGCGGGAGGACGGCAGTTCTTC. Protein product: CSVEGGLAGGRQFF.

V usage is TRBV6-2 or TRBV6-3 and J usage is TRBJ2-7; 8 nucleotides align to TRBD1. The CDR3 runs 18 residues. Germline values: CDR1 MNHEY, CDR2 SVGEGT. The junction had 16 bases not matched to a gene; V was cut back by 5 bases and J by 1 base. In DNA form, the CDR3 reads TGTGCCAGCAGTCACGGGGCCCGGACAGGGCTTGTATCCTACGAGCAGTACTTC. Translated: CASSHGARTGLVSYEQYF.

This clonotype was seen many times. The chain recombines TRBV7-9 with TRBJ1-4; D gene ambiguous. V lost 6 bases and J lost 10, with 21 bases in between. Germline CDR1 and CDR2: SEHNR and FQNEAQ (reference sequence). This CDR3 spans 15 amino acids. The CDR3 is CASSTRAMGEVKLFF. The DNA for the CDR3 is TGTGCCAGCAGTACGCGCGCAATGGGCGAGGTAAAACTGTTTTTT.

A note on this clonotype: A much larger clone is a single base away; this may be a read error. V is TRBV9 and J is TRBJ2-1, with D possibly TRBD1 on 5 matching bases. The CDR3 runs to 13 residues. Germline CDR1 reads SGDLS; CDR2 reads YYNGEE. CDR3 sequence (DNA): TGTGCCAGCAGCCTCGACAGACACAATGAGCAGCTCTTC. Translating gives CASSLDRHNEQLF.

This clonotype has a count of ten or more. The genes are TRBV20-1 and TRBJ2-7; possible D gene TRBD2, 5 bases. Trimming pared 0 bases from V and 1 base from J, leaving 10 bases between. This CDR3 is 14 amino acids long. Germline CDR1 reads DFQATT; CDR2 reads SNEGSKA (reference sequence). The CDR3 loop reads CSARDPGGSYEQYF. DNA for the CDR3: TGCAGTGCTAGAGACCCAGGAGGTTCCTACGAGCAGTACTTC.

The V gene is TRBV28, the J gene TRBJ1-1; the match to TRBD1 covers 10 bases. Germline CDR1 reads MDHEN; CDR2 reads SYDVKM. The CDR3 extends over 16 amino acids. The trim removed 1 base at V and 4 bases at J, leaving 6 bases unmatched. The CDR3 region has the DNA TGTGCCAGCAGTTTATTGGAGACAGGGGGCTTCACTGAAGCTTTCTTT. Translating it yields CASSLLETGGFTEAFF.

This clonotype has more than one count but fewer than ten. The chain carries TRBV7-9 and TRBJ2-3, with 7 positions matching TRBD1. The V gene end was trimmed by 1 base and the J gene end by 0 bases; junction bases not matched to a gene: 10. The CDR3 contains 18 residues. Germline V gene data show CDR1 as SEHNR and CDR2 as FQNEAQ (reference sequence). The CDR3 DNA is TGTGCCAGCAGCTTAGGCTTCGACAGGACAGGAAGCACAGATACGCAGTATTTT. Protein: CASSLGFDRTGSTDTQYF.

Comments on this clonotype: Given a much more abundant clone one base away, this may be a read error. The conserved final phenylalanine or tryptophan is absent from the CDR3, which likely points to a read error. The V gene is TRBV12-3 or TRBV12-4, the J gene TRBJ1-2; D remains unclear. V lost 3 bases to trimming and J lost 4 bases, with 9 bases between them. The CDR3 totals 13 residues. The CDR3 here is CASSFPGSYGYTL. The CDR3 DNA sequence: TGTGCCAGCAGTTTTCCCGGCTCCTATGGCTACACCCTC.

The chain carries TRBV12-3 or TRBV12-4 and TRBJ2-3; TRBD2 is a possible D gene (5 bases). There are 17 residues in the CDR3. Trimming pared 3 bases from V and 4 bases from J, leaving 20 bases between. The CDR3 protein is CASSFFRGVERSDTQYF. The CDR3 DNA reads TGTGCCAGCAGTTTTTTCCGGGGAGTGGAGAGGTCAGATACGCAGTATTTT.

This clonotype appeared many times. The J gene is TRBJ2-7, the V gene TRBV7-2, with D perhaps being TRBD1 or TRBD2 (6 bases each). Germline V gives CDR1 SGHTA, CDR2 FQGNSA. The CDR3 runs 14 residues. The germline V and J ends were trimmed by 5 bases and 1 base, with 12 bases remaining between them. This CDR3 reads CASSPGAGSYEQYF. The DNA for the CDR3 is TGTGCCAGCAGCCCGGGGGCGGGGTCCTACGAGCAGTACTTC.

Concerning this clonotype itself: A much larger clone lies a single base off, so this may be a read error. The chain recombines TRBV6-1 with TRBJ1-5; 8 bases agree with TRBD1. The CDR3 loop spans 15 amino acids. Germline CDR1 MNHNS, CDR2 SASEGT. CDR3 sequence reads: CASGEYGTGDQPQHF. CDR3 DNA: TGTGCCAGCGGTGAGTACGGGACAGGAGATCAGCCCCAGCATTTT.